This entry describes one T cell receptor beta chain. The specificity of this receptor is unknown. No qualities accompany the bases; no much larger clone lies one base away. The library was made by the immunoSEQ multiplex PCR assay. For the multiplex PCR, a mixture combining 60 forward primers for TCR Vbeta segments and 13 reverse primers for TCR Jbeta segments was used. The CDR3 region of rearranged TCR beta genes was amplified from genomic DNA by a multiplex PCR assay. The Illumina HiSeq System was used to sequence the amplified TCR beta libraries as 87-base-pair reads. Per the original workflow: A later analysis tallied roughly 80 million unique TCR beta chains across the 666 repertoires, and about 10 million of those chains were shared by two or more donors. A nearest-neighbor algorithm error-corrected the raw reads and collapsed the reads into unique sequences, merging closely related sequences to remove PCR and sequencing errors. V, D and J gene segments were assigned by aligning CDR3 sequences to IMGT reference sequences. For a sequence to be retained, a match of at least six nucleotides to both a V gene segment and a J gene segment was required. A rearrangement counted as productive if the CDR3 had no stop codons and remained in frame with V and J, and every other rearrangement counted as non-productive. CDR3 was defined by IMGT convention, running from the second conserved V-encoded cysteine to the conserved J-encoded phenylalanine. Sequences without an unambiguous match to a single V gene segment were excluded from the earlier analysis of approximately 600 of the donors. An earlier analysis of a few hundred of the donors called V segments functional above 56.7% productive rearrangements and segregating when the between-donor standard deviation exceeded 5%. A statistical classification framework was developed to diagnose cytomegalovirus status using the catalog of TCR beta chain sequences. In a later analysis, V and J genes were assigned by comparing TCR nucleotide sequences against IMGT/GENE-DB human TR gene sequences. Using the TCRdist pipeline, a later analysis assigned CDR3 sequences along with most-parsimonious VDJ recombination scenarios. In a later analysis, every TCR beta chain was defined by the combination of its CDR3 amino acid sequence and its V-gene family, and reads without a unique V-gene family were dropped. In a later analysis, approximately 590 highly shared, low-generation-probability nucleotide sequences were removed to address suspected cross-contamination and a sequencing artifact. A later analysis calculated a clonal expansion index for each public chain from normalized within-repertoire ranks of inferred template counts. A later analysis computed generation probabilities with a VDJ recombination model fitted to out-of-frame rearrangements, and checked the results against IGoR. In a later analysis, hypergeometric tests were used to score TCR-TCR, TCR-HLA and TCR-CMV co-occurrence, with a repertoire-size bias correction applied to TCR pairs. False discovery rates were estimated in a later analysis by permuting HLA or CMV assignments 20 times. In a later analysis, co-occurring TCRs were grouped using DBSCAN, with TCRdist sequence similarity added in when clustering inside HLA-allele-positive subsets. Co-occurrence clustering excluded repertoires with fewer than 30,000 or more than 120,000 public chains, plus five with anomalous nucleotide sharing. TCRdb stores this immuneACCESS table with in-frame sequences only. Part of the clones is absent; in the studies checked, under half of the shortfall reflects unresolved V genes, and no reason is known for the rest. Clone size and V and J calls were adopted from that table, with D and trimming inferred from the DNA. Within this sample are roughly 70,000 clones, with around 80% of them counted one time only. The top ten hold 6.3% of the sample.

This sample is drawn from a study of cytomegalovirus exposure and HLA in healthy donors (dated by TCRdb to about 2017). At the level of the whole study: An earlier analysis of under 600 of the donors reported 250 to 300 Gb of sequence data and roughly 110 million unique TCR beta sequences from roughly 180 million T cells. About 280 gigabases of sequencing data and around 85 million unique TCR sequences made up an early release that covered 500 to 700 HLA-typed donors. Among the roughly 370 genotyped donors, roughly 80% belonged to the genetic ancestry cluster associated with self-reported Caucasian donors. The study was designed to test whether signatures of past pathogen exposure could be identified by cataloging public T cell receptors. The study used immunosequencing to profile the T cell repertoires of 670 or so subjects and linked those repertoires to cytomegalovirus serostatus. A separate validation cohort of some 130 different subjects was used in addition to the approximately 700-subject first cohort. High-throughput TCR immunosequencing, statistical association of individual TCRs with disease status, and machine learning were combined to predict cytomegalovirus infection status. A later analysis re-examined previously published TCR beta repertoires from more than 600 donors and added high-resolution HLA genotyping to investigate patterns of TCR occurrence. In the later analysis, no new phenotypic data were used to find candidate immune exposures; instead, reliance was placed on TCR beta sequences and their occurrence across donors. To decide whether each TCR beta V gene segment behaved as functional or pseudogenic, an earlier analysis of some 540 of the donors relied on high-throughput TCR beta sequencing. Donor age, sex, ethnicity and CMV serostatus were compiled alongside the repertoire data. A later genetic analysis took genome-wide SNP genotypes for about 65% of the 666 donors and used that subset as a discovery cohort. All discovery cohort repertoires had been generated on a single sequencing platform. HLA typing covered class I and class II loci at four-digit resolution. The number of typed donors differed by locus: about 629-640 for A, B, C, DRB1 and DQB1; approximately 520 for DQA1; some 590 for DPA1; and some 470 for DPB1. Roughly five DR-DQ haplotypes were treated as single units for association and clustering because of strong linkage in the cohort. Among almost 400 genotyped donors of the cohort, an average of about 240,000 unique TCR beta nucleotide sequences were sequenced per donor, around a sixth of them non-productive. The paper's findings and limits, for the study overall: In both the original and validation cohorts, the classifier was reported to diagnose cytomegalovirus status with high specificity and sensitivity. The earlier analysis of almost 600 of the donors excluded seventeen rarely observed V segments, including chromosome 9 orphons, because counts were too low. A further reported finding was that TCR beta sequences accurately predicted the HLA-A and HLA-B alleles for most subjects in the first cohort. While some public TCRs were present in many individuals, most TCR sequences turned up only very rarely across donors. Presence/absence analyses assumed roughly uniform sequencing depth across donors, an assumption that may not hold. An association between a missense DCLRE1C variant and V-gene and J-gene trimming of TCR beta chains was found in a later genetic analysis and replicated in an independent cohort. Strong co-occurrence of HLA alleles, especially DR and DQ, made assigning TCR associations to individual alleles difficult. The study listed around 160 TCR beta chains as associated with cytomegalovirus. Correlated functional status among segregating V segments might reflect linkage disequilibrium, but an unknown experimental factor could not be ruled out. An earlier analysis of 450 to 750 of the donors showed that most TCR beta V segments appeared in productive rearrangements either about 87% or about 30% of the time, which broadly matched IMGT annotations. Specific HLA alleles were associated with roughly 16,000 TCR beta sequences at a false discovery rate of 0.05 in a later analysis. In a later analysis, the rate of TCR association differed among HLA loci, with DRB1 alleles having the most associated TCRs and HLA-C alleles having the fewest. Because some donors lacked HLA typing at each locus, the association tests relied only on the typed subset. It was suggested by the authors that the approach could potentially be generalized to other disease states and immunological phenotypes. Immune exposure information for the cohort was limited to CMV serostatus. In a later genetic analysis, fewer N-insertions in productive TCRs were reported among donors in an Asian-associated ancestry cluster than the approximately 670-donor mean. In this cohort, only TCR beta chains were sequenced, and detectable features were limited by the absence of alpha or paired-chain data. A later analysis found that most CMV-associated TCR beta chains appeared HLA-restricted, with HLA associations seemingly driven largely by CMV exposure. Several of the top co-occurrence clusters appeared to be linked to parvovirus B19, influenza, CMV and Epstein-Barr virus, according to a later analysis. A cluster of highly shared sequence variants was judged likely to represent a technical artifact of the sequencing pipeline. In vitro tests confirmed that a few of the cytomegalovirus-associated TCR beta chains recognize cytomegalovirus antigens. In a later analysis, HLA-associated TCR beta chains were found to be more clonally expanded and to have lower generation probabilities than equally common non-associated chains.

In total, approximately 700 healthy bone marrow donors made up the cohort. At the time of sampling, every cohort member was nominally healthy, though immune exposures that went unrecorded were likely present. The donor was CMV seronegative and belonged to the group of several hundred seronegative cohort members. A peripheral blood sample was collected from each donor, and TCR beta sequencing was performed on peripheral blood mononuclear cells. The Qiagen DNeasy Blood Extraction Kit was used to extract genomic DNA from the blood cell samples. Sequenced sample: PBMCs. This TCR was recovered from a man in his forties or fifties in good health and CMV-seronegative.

This receptor has the CDR3 CASSATGTQRETQYF. The DNA reads TGCGCCAGCAGCGCGACAGGAACCCAGCGGGAGACCCAGTACTTC. The rearrangement combines TRBV5-1 with TRBJ2-5; possibly the D gene is TRBD1, per 6 matching bases. V was cut back by 4 bases and J by 5 bases, leaving a gap of 18 bases between them. CDR1 and CDR2 are read off the germline V gene as SGHRS and YFSETQ. The cysteine opens and the phenylalanine closes a CDR3 of 15 amino acids. The DNA shown is the 45-base CDR3, in frame from base 1.